This T cell receptor beta chain was found in a study of cytomegalovirus exposure and HLA in healthy donors. Study-wide findings and caveats: Donors were assumed by presence/absence analyses to have roughly uniform sequencing depth. In a later analysis, donors in an Asian-associated ancestry cluster reportedly had fewer N-insertions in productive TCRs than the cohort mean. Most observed TCR sequences were rare, whereas some public TCRs were detected in many donors. Testing in vitro showed three CMV-associated chains specific for CMV antigens.

Comment on this clone: What it recognizes is unknown.

The study ran its PCR with 60 Vbeta and 13 Jbeta primers. TCRdb's copy holds only in-frame clones and misses some; the assay was immunoSEQ multiplex PCR. The table records about 110,000 clones, approximately 80% of them present only once. CDR3 length: 15 amino acids. Germline trimming cut 5 bases from V and 2 bases from J; bases unmatched to any gene: 6. From germline, CDR1 is SEHNR and CDR2 FQNEAQ (reference sequence). This TCR was sampled from a middle-aged man in good health and CMV-seronegative. The source material was PBMCs. The chain joins TRBV7-9 to TRBJ1-5, with TRBD1 matching 7 bases. The CDR3 is CASSQTGIGNQPQHF. The CDR3 bases are TGTGCCAGCAGCCAGACAGGGATAGGCAATCAGCCCCAGCATTTT.